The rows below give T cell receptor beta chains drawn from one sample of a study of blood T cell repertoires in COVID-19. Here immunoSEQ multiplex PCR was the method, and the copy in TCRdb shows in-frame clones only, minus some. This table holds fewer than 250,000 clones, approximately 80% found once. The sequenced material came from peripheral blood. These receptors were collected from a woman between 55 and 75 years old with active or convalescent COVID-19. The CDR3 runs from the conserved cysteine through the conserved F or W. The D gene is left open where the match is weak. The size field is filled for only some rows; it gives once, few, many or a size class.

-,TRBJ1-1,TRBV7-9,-,TGTGCCAGCAGCTCGAACAGGGCCGTGGGGTACACTGAAGCTTTCTTT,CASSSNRAVGYTEAFF
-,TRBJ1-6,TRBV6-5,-,TGTGCCAGCAGTTTCTGGACAGAGAATTCACCCCTCCACTTT,CASSFWTENSPLHF
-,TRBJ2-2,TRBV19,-,TGTGCCAGTAGTGGCCTAACACCCCGGGAGACCGGGGAGCTGTTTTTT,CASSGLTPRETGELFF
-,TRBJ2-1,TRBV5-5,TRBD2,TGTGCCAGCAGCGAAACACCTAGCGGGTTAGTCAATGAGCAGTTCTTC,CASSETPSGLVNEQFF
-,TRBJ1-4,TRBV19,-,TGTGCCAGTATGGAGGGGCGCAGGAATGAAAAACTGTTTTTT,CASMEGRRNEKLFF
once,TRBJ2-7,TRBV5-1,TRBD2,TGCGCCAGCAGCTTGGTACTAGCGGGTACCAGTCACGAGCAGTACTTC,CASSLVLAGTSHEQYF
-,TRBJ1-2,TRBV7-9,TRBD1,TGTGCCAGCAGCTTAACGACAGGGGGCTACACCTTC,CASSLTTGGYTF
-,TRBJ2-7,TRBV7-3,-,TGTGCCAGGCGCGAGAAGCAGGTTGGGCTATCCTACGAGCAGTACTTC,CARREKQVGLSYEQYF
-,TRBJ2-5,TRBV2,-,TGTGCCAGCAGTGAAGGGACATCGCAAGAGACCCAGTACTTC,CASSEGTSQETQYF
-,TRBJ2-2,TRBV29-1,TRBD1,TGCAGCGTCTATAGGGGGCAGGGGACCGGGGAGCTGTTTTTT,CSVYRGQGTGELFF
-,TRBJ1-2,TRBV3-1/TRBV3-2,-,TGTGCCAGCAGCCAAGTCCCCGGAGAAGCTTATGGCTACACCTTC,CASSQVPGEAYGYTF
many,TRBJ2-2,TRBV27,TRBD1,TGTGCCAGCAGTTCCGGGACAGGGGTTACTCCGAACACCGGGGAGCTGTTTTTT,CASSSGTGVTPNTGELFF
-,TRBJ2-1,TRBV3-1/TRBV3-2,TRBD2,TGTGCCAGCAGCCCTAGCGGGAGGGCCAATGAGCAGTTCTTC,CASSPSGRANEQFF
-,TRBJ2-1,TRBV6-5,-,TGTGCCAGCAGTTACTCCGACAGGAACAATGAGCAGTTCTTC,CASSYSDRNNEQFF
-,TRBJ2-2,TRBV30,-,TGTGCCTGGACCGCGACAGAAACAACCGGGGAGCTGTTTTTT,CAWTATETTGELFF
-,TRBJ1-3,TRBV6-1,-,TGTGCCAGCAGTGTCAAGCTTCCTTACCGGGAATCACGAAACACCATATATTTT,CASSVKLPYRESRNTIYF
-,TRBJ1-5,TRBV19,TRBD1,TGTGCCAGTAGTTTGGGACAGCCCAATCAGCCCCAGCATTTT,CASSLGQPNQPQHF
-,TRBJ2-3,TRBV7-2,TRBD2,TGTGCCAGCAGCTTAGCTGGAATAGCGGGGGTTACCACAGATACGCAGTATTTT,CASSLAGIAGVTTDTQYF
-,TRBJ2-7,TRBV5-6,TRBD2,TGTGCCAGCAGCTATCGCACCAGCGGGAGGTACGAGCAGTACTTC,CASSYRTSGRYEQYF
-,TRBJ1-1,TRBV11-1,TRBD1,TGTGCCAGCAGCCCCAATACAGGGGCCGACACTGAAGCTTTCTTT,CASSPNTGADTEAFF
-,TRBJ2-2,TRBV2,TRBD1,TGTGCCAGGTCTCAAATGGGAAGGGACAGGTCCCGCACCGGGGAGCTGTTTTTT,CARSQMGRDRSRTGELFF
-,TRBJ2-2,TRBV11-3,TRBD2,TGTGCCAGCACTCTAATAGCGGGAGAAGGGGCCGGGGAGCTGTTTTTT,CASTLIAGEGAGELFF
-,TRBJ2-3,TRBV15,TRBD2,TGTGCCACCAGCACTCTAGCCGGGACTAGTTTATTAAATACGCAGTATTTT,CATSTLAGTSLLNTQYF
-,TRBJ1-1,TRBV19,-,TGTGCCAGTAGTATCGGGAGAAACACTGAAGCTTTCTTT,CASSIGRNTEAFF
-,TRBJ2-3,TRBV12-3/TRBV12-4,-,TGTGCCAGCAGGGGAGCGCGCCCAGATACGCAGTATTTT,CASRGARPDTQYF
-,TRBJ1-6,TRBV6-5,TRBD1,TGTGCCAGCACCTCGAGGCGGCAGGGGGAATCACCCCTCCACTTT,CASTSRRQGESPLHF
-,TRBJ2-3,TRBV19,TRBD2,TGTGCCAGTAGGACTAGCGGGAGGGCCGGAGATACGCAGTATTTT,CASRTSGRAGDTQYF
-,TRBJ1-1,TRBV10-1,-,TGCGCCAGCAGTGAGGGTTCGGGGGGCGCGAACACTGAAGCTTTCTTT,CASSEGSGGANTEAFF
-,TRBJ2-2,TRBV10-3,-,TGTGCCATCAGTGCCTTGGGGGGGGCGTCTTACACCGGGGAGCTGTTTTTT,CAISALGGASYTGELFF
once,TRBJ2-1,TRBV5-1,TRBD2,TGCGCCAGCAGGGAAAGCTTACGGGGGGATGAGCAGTTCTTC,CASRESLRGDEQFF
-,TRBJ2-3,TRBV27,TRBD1,TGTGCCAGCAGTGAATACACAGGGGGCCGTTACACAGATACGCAGTATTTT,CASSEYTGGRYTDTQYF
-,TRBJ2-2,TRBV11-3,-,TGTGCCAGCGGAGAAAACACCGGGGAGCTGTTTTTT,CASGENTGELFF
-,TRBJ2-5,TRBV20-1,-,TGCAGTGCACTAGCTCGGGAGACCCAGTACTTC,CSALARETQYF
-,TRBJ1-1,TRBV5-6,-,TGTGCCAGCAGCGTGGGACTACCTGAAGCTTTCTTT,CASSVGLPEAFF
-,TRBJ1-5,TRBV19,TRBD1,TGTGCCAGTAGTATAGATGACAGGGGGTATCAGCCCCAGCATTTT,CASSIDDRGYQPQHF
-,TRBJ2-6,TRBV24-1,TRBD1,TGTGCCACCAGTAAACAGGGGGCGCAAGGGGCCAACGTCCTGACTTTC,CATSKQGAQGANVLTF
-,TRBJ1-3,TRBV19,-,TGTGCCAGTAGCCAGACAGGCTCTGGAAACACCATATATTTT,CASSQTGSGNTIYF
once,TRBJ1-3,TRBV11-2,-,TGTGCCAGCAGCTTCGGGCTCGGGGGGCCCACTGGAAACACCATATATTTT,CASSFGLGGPTGNTIYF
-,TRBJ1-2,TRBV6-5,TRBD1,TGTGCCAGCAGACAAGGACAGGCCCAGGGGTATGGCTACACCTTC,CASRQGQAQGYGYTF
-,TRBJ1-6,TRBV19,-,TGTGCCAGTAGTACCAGGGGAGATTCACCCCTCCACTTT,CASSTRGDSPLHF
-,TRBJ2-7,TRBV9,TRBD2,TGTGCCAGCAGCGGAAGTGGCGGGAGGGCCCACGAGCAGTACTTC,CASSGSGGRAHEQYF
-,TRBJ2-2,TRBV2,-,TGTGCCAGCAGTGTAGGACGGGGAAACACCGGGGAGCTGTTTTTT,CASSVGRGNTGELFF
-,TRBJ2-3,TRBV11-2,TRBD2,TGTGCCAGCAGCCCGGGACTAGCGTTTAGCACAGATACGCAGTATTTT,CASSPGLAFSTDTQYF
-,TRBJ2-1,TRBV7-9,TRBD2,TGTGCCAGCAGCTTAGACGGGGGAGGGAACAATGAGCAGTTCTTC,CASSLDGGGNNEQFF
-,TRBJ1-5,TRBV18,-,TGTGCCAGCTCACCACGGTTGAGACAAGATAGCAATCAGCCCCAGCATTTT,CASSPRLRQDSNQPQHF
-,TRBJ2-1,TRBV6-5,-,TGTGCCAGCAGTCGTTACAATGAGCAGTTCTTC,CASSRYNEQFF
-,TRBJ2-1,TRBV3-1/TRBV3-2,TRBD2,TGTGCCAGCAGCCCTGTGCTAGCGGGGACCAATGAGCAGTTCTTC,CASSPVLAGTNEQFF
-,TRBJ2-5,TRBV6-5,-,TGTGCCAGCAGTTACGGAGGGACGGTAGAGACCCAGTACTTC,CASSYGGTVETQYF
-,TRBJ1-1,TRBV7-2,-,TGTGCCAGCAGCTTAGACGGGGGGGCTGAAGCTTTCTTT,CASSLDGGAEAFF